The present entry profiles one T cell receptor beta chain with its context. Authors' analysis steps: Nucleated cell number was recorded as an estimate derived from reference gene primer amplification. The assay was immunoSEQ multiplex PCR, and TCRdb's table has in-frame clones only and misses some. V, J and clone size reflect that table, while D and trimming were determined from the DNA. The repertoire holds around 60,000 clones, with about 87% as singletons. Looked up from germline, CDR1 is SGDLS and CDR2 is YYNGEE. The CDR3 length is 14 residues. Trimming at V came to 2 bases and at J to 2 bases, leaving 3 bases not matched to a gene. This record belongs to a study of blood T cell repertoires in COVID-19. Overall study context: Italy, Spain and the United States were the sources of the convalescent and acute COVID-19 samples.

This sequence originates from a human donor with active COVID-19. The donor label of this sample is uncertain. The chain is built from TRBV9 and TRBJ2-5; TRBD1 matches 7 bases. Specimen: peripheral blood. CDR3: CASSVGDSQETQYF. As DNA, the CDR3 is TGTGCCAGCAGCGTGGGGGACAGTCAAGAGACCCAGTACTTC.